This T cell receptor (beta chain) derives from a study of T cell changes during pregnancy in multiple sclerosis. Per the germline V gene, CDR1 is SGHTA and CDR2 is FQGNSA. CDR3 length equals 18 residues. Trimming cost V 5 bases and J 5 bases; bases outside gene matches: 10. Here immunoSEQ multiplex PCR was the method, and the copy in TCRdb shows in-frame clones only, minus some. The top ten hold around 0.25% of the sample, which has 50,000 or so clones, approximately 92% seen once. The sequences come from CD4+ T cells from peripheral blood mononuclear cells, collected in the third trimester of pregnancy. V gene TRBV7-2 combines with J gene TRBJ2-2; 14 bases are shared with TRBD2. This TCR derives from a female donor with multiple sclerosis, enrolled in a pregnancy study. The CDR3 region is CASSPLRLAGGGTGELFF. CDR3 nucleotide sequence: TGTGCCAGCAGCCCACTGAGACTAGCGGGGGGGGGTACCGGGGAGCTGTTTTTT.